This TCR beta chain was documented in a study of CD8+CD57+ T cells in acquired aplastic anemia. CDR3 and TCR beta VDJ profiling relied on a genomic DNA template. A single record per CDR3 protein comes from TCRdb applying MiXCR to the reads. The sample lists over 150,000 distinct CDR3 sequences, roughly 49% occurring once. CDR3 length: 16 amino acids. Germline loops: CDR1 KGHDR, CDR2 SFDVKD. Losses at the gene ends were 4 bases for V and 3 bases for J; bases not matched to a gene: 10. It was patients with CD8+CD57+ cell expansion by flow cytometry who were chosen for sequencing. V gene TRBV24-1 combines with J gene TRBJ2-7, with 8 bases that match TRBD1. Sequenced: sorted CD4+, CD8+, or CD8+CD57+ T cells (not recorded which) from PBMCs. This sequence was found in a human donor with aplastic anemia. CDR3 sequence reads: CATSESGQELYYEQYF. The CDR3 DNA reads as TGTGCCACCAGTGAGTCGGGACAGGAGCTTTACTACGAGCAGTACTTC.